The 18 T cell receptor beta chains presented below share a single source sample, sequenced in a study of cytomegalovirus exposure and HLA in healthy donors. PCR employed 60 Vbeta and 13 Jbeta primers. TCRdb's copy holds only in-frame clones and misses some; the assay was immunoSEQ multiplex PCR. The repertoire has some 190,000 clones, about 88% of them found once; the top ten carry roughly 0.34%. The specimen sequenced was PBMCs. These receptors all stem from a woman in her thirties in good health and CMV-seronegative.

The chain carries TRBV28 and TRBJ2-5; TRBD2 matches at 7 bases. The CDR3 totals 14 residues. J was trimmed by 5 bases and V by 3 bases; bases with no gene match: 6. Germline CDR1 and CDR2: MDHEN and SYDVKM. Here the CDR3 DNA reads TGTGCCAGCAGTTTGCGGCGGGAGTTGGAGACCCAGTACTTC. Encoded protein: CASSLRRELETQYF.

The chain is built from TRBV2 and TRBJ1-2; D ambiguous. The CDR3 runs 12 residues. Germline CDR1 is SNHLY and CDR2 is FYNNEI. The V end was cut by 7 bases, the J end by 8 bases, with 14 bases between. DNA for the CDR3: TGTGCCAGCAATCAGGCGTATGACGGCTACACCTTC. This codes for CASNQAYDGYTF.

The V and J genes are TRBV4-1 and TRBJ1-1; D is perhaps TRBD1 (5 bases). The ends were cut back, 4 bases at V and 1 base at J, with 22 bases in the middle. The V gene's germline CDR1 is MGHRA and CDR2 YSYEKL. This CDR3 spans 18 amino acids. CDR3 region: CASSRPRVFRQPNTEAFF. The CDR3 DNA is TGCGCCAGCAGCCGCCCCCGCGTGTTTCGACAGCCGAACACTGAAGCTTTCTTT.

The genes are TRBV6-5 and TRBJ1-1; 7 bases fit TRBD1. CDR3 length: 12 residues. Germline values: CDR1 MNHEY, CDR2 SVGAGI. Trimming at V came to 6 bases and at J to 3 bases, leaving 1 base not matched to a gene. The CDR3 sequence: CASSTGDTEAFF. The DNA of the CDR3 is TGTGCCAGCAGCACAGGGGACACTGAAGCTTTCTTT.

This clone was observed a single time. The chain is built from TRBV19 and TRBJ1-1; TRBD1 matches at 7 bases. V was pared by 6 bases and J by 4 bases, with 17 bases of the junction left unmatched. From germline, CDR1 is LNHDA and CDR2 SQIVND (reference sequence). The length of the CDR3 is 17 residues. The CDR3 protein is CASRATGMGSLGTEAFF. The CDR3 DNA reads as TGTGCCAGTAGAGCGACAGGGATGGGGTCTCTGGGCACTGAAGCTTTCTTT.

A word on this clone: One junction end disagrees with the germline gene, perhaps due to a read error. V and J are TRBV15 and TRBJ2-7, with 11 bases identical to TRBD1. The CDR3 consists of 14 residues. Germline V gene sequence: CDR1 LNHNV, CDR2 YYDKDF (reference sequence). CDR3 residues: CAASRDRGAYEQYF. The CDR3 DNA sequence: TGTGCCGCCAGCAGGGACAGGGGGGCCTACGAGCAGTACTTC.

The chain carries TRBV4-3 and TRBJ2-7, with 11 bases aligning to TRBD1. This CDR3 contains 15 residues. CDR1 and CDR2 (germline): LGHNA, YSLEER. Germline trimming cut 0 bases from V and 6 bases from J; bases unmatched to any gene: 4. CDR3 region: CASSQDGTGGGEQYF. The CDR3 DNA reads as TGCGCCAGCAGCCAAGATGGGACAGGGGGTGGCGAGCAGTACTTC.

The rearrangement joins TRBV28 to TRBJ1-1, with a weak D call TRBD1 (6 bases). The CDR3 has 13 amino acids. CDR1 and CDR2 (germline): MDHEN, SYDVKM. Trimming shortened V by 1 base and J by 13 bases, and 16 bases separated the two germline ends. CDR3 residues: CASSLSFQGTDFF. CDR3 sequence (DNA): TGTGCCAGCAGTTTATCCTTCCAGGGGACGGATTTCTTT.

The V and J genes are TRBV6-5 and TRBJ2-2, with D possibly TRBD1 on 7 matching bases. Deletions cut 5 bases from V and 6 bases from J, with 16 bases between. This CDR3 is built from 15 residues. The germline V gene encodes CDR1 MNHEY and CDR2 SVGAGI. For the CDR3, the DNA is TGTGCCAGCAGTCCCCAGGGGGGCGCCCCCGGGGAGCTGTTTTTT. This gives the protein CASSPQGGAPGELFF.

The chain is built from TRBV6-1 and TRBJ1-1; D is ambiguous. Germline V gene sequence: CDR1 MNHNS, CDR2 SASEGT. This CDR3 has 13 residues. Trimming cost V 3 bases and J 0 bases, with 5 bases left between them. The CDR3 bases are TGTGCCAGCAGTGAGAGGTTGAACACTGAAGCTTTCTTT. Translated: CASSERLNTEAFF.

The chain links TRBV11-2 to TRBJ2-7, with a tentative D call TRBD2 (6 bases). V was clipped by 5 bases and J by 3 bases, with 11 bases between them. This CDR3 comprises 13 residues. In germline, CDR1 is SGHAT, CDR2 FQNNGV. DNA for the CDR3: TGTGCCAGCAGCCTCGGGGACTTCTACGAGCAGTACTTC. As protein: CASSLGDFYEQYF.

V usage is TRBV28 and J usage is TRBJ2-5; D gene uncertain. The length of the CDR3 is 12 residues. Trimming removed 5 bases from V and 4 bases from J, with 8 bases in between. Per germline, CDR1 MDHEN and CDR2 SYDVKM. The CDR3 is CASSPVRETQYF. The CDR3, as DNA: TGTGCCAGCAGTCCCGTGCGAGAGACCCAGTACTTC.

The chain links TRBV10-3 to TRBJ2-7; 11 nucleotides align to TRBD2. After removal of 5 bases from V and 6 bases from J, the junction contained 6 bases not matched to a gene. This CDR3 has 14 residues. Germline loops: CDR1 ENHRY, CDR2 SYGVKD. The CDR3 sequence: CAISPGTSGGEQYF. DNA for the CDR3: TGTGCCATCAGTCCCGGGACTAGCGGCGGCGAGCAGTACTTC.

V gene TRBV15 combines with J gene TRBJ2-1, with 8 bases identical to TRBD2. Germline-derived CDR1 and CDR2 are LNHNV and YYDKDF (reference sequence). The CDR3 is 16 residues long. The ends lost 5 bases at V and 0 bases at J; junction bases unmatched: 6. The CDR3 DNA reads TGTGCCACCAGCTCTACTGCGGGGGGCTCCTACAATGAGCAGTTCTTC. Its protein product is CATSSTAGGSYNEQFF.

The genes are TRBV4-1 and TRBJ1-1, with a tentative D call TRBD1 (6 bases). V was cut by 4 bases and J by 5 bases, with 20 bases left in between. The CDR3 runs 16 residues. Germline CDR1 is MGHRA and CDR2 is YSYEKL. CDR3 sequence reads: CASSPARGAGKTEAFF. In DNA, the CDR3 is TGCGCCAGCAGCCCCGCCCGGGGGGCCGGGAAGACTGAAGCTTTCTTT.

V usage is TRBV21-1 and J usage is TRBJ2-7; no DNA check was done on the table's D call, TRBD2. TRBV21-1 is designated a pseudogene. This CDR3 spans 11 amino acids. For the CDR3, the DNA is TGTGCCAGCAGCAAACTCTACGAGCAGTACTTC. Protein sequence: CASSKLYEQYF.

The chain carries TRBV11-3 and TRBJ1-1; 7 bases agree with TRBD1. Trimming removed 5 bases from V and 3 bases from J; junction bases left unmatched: 3. The germline gives CDR1 SGHNT, CDR2 YENEEA. The CDR3 loop spans 13 amino acids. The CDR3: CASSQGVYTEAFF. The CDR3 region has the DNA TGTGCCAGCAGCCAGGGGGTTTACACTGAAGCTTTCTTT.

The chain couples TRBV6-6 to TRBJ2-1; D is ambiguous. V gave up 7 bases and J gave up 3 bases, with 4 bases separating them. This CDR3 is built from 11 residues. Germline lookup yields CDR1 MNHNY and CDR2 SVGAGI (reference sequence). CDR3 sequence: CASTYYNEQFF. The DNA for the CDR3 is TGTGCCAGCACCTACTACAATGAGCAGTTCTTC.